The entry below describes one T cell receptor (beta chain). Its antigen is still unknown. Measured with immunoSEQ multiplex PCR; TCRdb has only the in-frame clones, and not every one. The sample shows 85,000 to 90,000 clones, about 85% of them seen only once. This sample is drawn from a study of PD-L1 blockade in urothelial cancer. Broader study findings: Clonality of blood TCR below the median before treatment predicted better survival.

Time point noted: pretreatment peripheral blood. It was locally advanced or metastatic urothelial carcinoma that patients had. There were between 1 and 8 samples from each patient, taken pretreatment and on-treatment. CDR1 and CDR2 (germline): SGHTA, FQGNSA. CDR3 size: 17 residues. J was trimmed by 1 base and V by 6 bases; bases with no gene match: 11. The sequences come from PBMCs, collected around atezolizumab (anti-PD-L1) treatment. This receptor was taken from a man aged 55 to 70 with urothelial cancer. This chain connects TRBV7-2 to TRBJ1-2, with 10 bases identical to TRBD1. This chain's CDR3 is CASSPTSGQGYNYGYTF. The CDR3 DNA reads TGTGCCAGCAGTCCCACGTCGGGACAGGGGTATAACTATGGCTACACCTTC. Together with reference TRBV7-2 and TRBJ1-2, the CDR3 gives the full variable domain: GAGVSQSPSNKVTEKGKDVELRCDPISGHTALYWYRQSLGQGLEFLIYFQGNSAPDKSGLPSDRFSAERTGGSVSTLTIQRTQQEDSAVYLCASSPTSGQGYNYGYTFGSGTRLTVV.